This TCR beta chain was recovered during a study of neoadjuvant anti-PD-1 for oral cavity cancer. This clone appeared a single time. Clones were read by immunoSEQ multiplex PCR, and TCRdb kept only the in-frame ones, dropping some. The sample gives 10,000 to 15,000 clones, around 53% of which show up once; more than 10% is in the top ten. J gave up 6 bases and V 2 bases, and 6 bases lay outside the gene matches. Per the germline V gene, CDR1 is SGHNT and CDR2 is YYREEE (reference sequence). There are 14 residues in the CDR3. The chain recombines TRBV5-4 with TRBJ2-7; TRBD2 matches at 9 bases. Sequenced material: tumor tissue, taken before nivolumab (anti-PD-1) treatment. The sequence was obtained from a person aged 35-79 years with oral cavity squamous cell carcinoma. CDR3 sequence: CASSFAGGPGEQYF. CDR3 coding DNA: TGTGCCAGCAGCTTTGCGGGAGGGCCGGGCGAGCAGTACTTC.